This T cell receptor (beta chain) was sequenced for a study of blood T cell repertoires in COVID-19. Study-wide background: Samples of COVID-19 (acute and convalescent) were obtained from the United States, Italy and Spain. PBMCs, B-cell-depleted T cells, or T cells were the source of the cDNA or gDNA that made up the material.

Per the original data handling: Estimates of nucleated cell counts were drawn from the amplification of reference gene primers. Method: immunoSEQ multiplex PCR; TCRdb's copy keeps in-frame clones and lacks some. The V and J calls and clone size were taken over from that table, and D and trimming were inferred from the DNA. The sample has more than 200,000 clones; less than 90% are singletons. In germline, CDR1 is SGHKS, CDR2 YYEKEE (reference sequence). This CDR3 is 16 amino acids long. V lost 4 bases and J lost 5, with 18 bases in between. The V call is TRBV5-5, the J call TRBJ1-4; a weak D match, TRBD1 (5 bases). The TCR sequence derives from a man in his 70s with acute or convalescent COVID-19. The source material was peripheral blood. CDR3 sequence (DNA): TGTGCCAGCAGCGCTAACGCGGGGGTTCGGAATGAAAAACTGTTTTTT. Protein product: CASSANAGVRNEKLFF.